This TCR beta chain was captured by sequencing in a study of CD8 T cells in Susac syndrome. Study context: Patients with Susac syndrome were, at the time of blood collection, therapy-naive, maintained on corticosteroids, or maintained on intravenous immunoglobulin alone.

Random hexamers were used to reverse transcribe roughly 0.45 to 1 ug of RNA. Across 54 Vbeta and 13 Jbeta, immunoSEQ multiplex PCR amplified TCR beta CDR3. One entry per CDR3 protein results from TCRdb running MiXCR on the immunoSEQ multiplex PCR reads. This table has roughly 150,000 distinct CDR3 sequences, approximately 96% appearing once. While CD8+ and CD4+ T cells were isolated negatively, TEMRA cells were enriched by FACS. The receptor comes from a human donor with Susac syndrome. The material sequenced was CD4+ T cells from PBMCs.

CDR3 in amino acids: CASSSDGLVTGELFF. CDR3 bases: TGTGCCAGCAGCTCCGACGGGCTAGTCACCGGGGAGCTGTTTTTT. This chain joins TRBV7-2 and TRBJ2-2; D is unclear. The CDR3 contains 15 residues. The germline V and J ends were trimmed by 4 bases and 4 bases, with 13 bases remaining between them. The germline V gene encodes CDR1 SGHTA and CDR2 FQGNSA.